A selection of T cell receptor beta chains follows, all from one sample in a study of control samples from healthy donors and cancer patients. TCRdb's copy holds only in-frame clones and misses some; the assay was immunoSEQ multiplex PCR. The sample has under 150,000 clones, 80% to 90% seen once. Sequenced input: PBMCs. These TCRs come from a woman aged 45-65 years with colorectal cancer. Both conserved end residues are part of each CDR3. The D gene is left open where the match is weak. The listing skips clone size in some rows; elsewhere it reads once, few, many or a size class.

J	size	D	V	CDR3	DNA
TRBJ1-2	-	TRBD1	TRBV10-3	CAIRPGTGPKGNYGYTF	TGTGCCATCAGGCCCGGGACAGGGCCTAAAGGAAACTATGGCTACACCTTC
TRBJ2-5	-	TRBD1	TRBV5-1	CASSTTGGAETQYF	TGCGCCAGCAGCACTACAGGGGGCGCGGAGACCCAGTACTTC
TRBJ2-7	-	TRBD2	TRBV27	CASSPLAGVSYEQYF	TGTGCCAGCTCCCCTCTAGCGGGGGTTTCCTACGAGCAGTACTTC
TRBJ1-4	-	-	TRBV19	CASSNPMGADYEKLFF	TGTGCCAGTAGTAACCCCATGGGAGCCGACTATGAAAAACTGTTTTTT
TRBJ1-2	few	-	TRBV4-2	CASTPSVRNDYGYTF	TGTGCCAGCACCCCCTCAGTTCGGAACGACTATGGCTACACCTTC
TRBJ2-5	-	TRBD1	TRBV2	CASSPRRQQGETQYF	TGTGCCAGCAGTCCAAGACGGCAACAGGGGGAGACCCAGTACTTC
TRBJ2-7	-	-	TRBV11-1	CASSLGGIYEQYF	TGTGCCAGCAGCTTGGGGGGAATCTACGAGCAGTACTTC
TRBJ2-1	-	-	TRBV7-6	CASSLGGRALGNEQFF	TGTGCCAGCAGCTTGGGTGGCAGGGCACTGGGGAATGAGCAGTTCTTC
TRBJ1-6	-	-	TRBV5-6	CASSLAQVRNSPLHF	TGTGCCAGCAGCTTAGCACAGGTTCGGAATTCACCCCTCCACTTT
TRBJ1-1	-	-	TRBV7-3	CATSRETNTEAFF	TGTGCCACCTCGCGGGAGACGAACACTGAAGCTTTCTTT
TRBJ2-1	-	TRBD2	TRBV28	CASSSSRVNAGGYEQFF	TGTGCCAGCAGTTCCTCCCGGGTTAACGCGGGAGGGTATGAGCAGTTCTTC
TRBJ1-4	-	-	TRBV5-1	CASSSLGQGHEKLFF	TGCGCCAGCAGCTCGTTAGGGCAGGGACATGAAAAACTGTTTTTT
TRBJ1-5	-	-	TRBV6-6	CASSYGRDSDQPQHF	TGTGCCAGCAGTTACGGTAGGGATTCCGATCAGCCCCAGCATTTT
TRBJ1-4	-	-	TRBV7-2	CASSLNPATNEKLFF	TGTGCCAGCAGCTTAAACCCAGCAACTAATGAAAAACTGTTTTTT
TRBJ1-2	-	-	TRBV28	CASSYRGNYGYTF	TGTGCCAGCAGTTACCGGGGAAACTATGGCTACACCTTC
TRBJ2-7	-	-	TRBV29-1	CSVEIGGRDEQYF	TGCAGCGTTGAAATAGGAGGAAGGGACGAGCAGTACTTC
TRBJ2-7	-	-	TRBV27	CASSLGFGGEQYF	TGTGCCAGCAGTTTAGGGTTCGGTGGCGAGCAGTACTTC
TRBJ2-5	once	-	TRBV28	CASGQTEETQYF	TGTGCCAGCGGTCAAACGGAAGAGACCCAGTACTTC
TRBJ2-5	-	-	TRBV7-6	CASSLGRDQETQYF	TGTGCCAGCAGCTTAGGCAGGGACCAAGAGACCCAGTACTTC
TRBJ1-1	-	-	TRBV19	CASSIAGGTEAFF	TGTGCCAGTAGTATAGCAGGCGGCACTGAAGCTTTCTTT
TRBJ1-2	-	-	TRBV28	CASSYQRYGYTF	TGTGCCAGCAGTTACCAGCGTTATGGCTACACCTTC
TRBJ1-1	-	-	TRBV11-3	CASSLDGDTEAFF	TGTGCCAGCAGCTTAGATGGGGACACTGAAGCTTTCTTT
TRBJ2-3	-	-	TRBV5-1	CASSASPGPTQYF	TGCGCCAGCAGCGCCTCCCCGGGACCCACGCAGTATTTT
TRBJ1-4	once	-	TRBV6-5	CASRGQGAEGKLFF	TGTGCCAGCAGGGGTCAAGGGGCGGAGGGAAAACTGTTTTTT
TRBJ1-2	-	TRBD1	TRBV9	CASTRDRDSAITF	TGTGCCAGCACCCGGGACAGGGACAGCGCCATTACCTTC
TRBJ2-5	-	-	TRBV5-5	CASSLDWETQYF	TGTGCCAGCAGCTTGGATTGGGAGACCCAGTACTTC